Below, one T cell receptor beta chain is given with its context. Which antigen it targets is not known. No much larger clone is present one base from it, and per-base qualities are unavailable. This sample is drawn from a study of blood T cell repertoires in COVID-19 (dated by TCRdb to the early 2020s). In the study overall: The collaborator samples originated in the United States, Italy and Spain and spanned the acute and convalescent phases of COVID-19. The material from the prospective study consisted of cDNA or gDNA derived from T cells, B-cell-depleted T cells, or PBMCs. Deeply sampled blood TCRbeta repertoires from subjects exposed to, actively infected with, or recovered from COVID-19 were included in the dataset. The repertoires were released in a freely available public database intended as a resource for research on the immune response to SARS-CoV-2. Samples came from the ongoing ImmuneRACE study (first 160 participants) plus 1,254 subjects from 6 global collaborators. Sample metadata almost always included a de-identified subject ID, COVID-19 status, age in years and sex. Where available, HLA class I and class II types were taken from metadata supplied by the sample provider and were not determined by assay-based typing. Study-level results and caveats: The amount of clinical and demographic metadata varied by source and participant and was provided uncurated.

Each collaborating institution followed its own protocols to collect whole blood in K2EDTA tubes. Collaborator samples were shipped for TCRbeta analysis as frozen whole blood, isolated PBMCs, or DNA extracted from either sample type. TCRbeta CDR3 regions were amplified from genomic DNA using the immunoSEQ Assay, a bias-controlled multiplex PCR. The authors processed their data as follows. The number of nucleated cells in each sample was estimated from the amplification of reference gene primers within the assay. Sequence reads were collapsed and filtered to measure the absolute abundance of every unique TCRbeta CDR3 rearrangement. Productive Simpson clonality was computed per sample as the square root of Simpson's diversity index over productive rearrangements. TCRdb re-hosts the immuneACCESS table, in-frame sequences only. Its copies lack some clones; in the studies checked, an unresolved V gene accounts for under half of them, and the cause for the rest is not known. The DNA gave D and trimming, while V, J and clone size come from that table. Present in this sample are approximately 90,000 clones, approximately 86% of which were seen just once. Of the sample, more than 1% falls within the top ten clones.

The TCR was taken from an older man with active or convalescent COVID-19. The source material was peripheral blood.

The CDR3 corresponds to CASSARLAGGTDTQYF. The nucleotides are TGTGCCAGCAGTGCAAGACTAGCCGGCGGCACAGATACGCAGTATTTT. The chain joins TRBV2 to TRBJ2-3, and TRBD2 aligns with 7 junction nucleotides. CDR1 and CDR2 are drawn from the germline V gene: SNHLY, FYNNEI. The junction shows trimming of 4 bases on V and 1 base on J, and the gene matches do not reach 8 bases of it. Counted from cysteine to phenylalanine, this CDR3 has 16 amino acids. Of all the DNA, just the CDR3 is kept, 48 bases in frame from base 1. The full variable domain, with segments outside the CDR3 supplied by the reference TRBV2 and TRBJ2-3 proteins, appears as EPEVTQTPSHQVTQMGQEVILRCVPISNHLYFYWYRQILGQKVEFLVSFYNNEISEKSEIFDDQFSVERPDGSNFTLKIRSTKLEDSAMYFCASSARLAGGTDTQYFGPGTRLTVL.